One and the same sample provided the 20 T cell receptor beta chains below, sequenced in a study of cytomegalovirus exposure and HLA in healthy donors. Data came from immunoSEQ multiplex PCR; TCRdb stores just in-frame clones and leaves some out. Here the sample spans 70,000 or so clones, roughly nine tenths being singletons. Sequencing was performed on PBMCs. The receptors stem from a young man in good health and CMV-seronegative.

The chain combines TRBV5-4 with TRBJ2-7; 9 bases agree with TRBD1. Per germline, CDR1 SGHNT and CDR2 YYREEE (reference sequence). Germline trimming cut 5 bases from V and 2 bases from J; bases unmatched to any gene: 11. CDR3 length: 16 residues. This CDR3 is CASRREPGQGPYEQYF. CDR3 DNA sequence: TGTGCCAGCAGGCGCGAACCGGGACAGGGACCCTACGAGCAGTACTTC.

V and J are TRBV28 and TRBJ2-7; 9 bases align to TRBD1. Germline V lookup: CDR1 MDHEN, CDR2 SYDVKM. The junction had 3 bases not matched to a gene; V was cut back by 10 bases and J by 2 bases. CDR3 size: 12 residues. The CDR3 region has the DNA TGTGCCACGGGGACAGGGCCCTACGAGCAGTACTTC. It yields the protein CATGTGPYEQYF.

The rearrangement links TRBV5-1 to TRBJ2-7; no firm D call. The germline V gene encodes CDR1 SGHRS and CDR2 YFSETQ. V lost 0 bases and J 2 bases, leaving 12 bases between the germline ends. CDR3 length equals 15 residues. CDR3 sequence (DNA): TGCGCCAGCAGCTTGGGGCAGGAAGAGACCTACGAGCAGTACTTC. This encodes CASSLGQEETYEQYF. Drawing the rest from reference TRBV5-1 and TRBJ2-7, the complete variable domain is KAGVTQTPRYLIKTRGQQVTLSCSPISGHRSVSWYQQTPGQGLQFLFEYFSETQRNKGNFPGRFSGRQFSNSRSEMNVSTLELGDSALYLCASSLGQEETYEQYFGPGTRLTVT.

The chain couples TRBV12-5 to TRBJ2-3; 8 positions agree with TRBD1. The CDR3 extends over 16 amino acids. V lost 1 base and J lost 2; bases outside the gene matches: 5. The germline V gene encodes CDR1 LGHNT and CDR2 FRNRAP. The CDR3 DNA reads as TGTGCTAGTGGTTTGGCGGCAGGGGGCTACACAGATACGCAGTATTTT. This translates into CASGLAAGGYTDTQYF.

The rearrangement links TRBV30 to TRBJ1-4, with D hard to call. The CDR3 spans 13 residues. V lost 2 bases and J lost 0, with 4 bases in between. Germline values: CDR1 GTSNPN, CDR2 SVGIG (reference sequence). The CDR3, as DNA: TGTGCCTGGAGTCGTCCAACTAATGAAAAACTGTTTTTT. The encoded protein is CAWSRPTNEKLFF.

The V and J genes are TRBV2 and TRBJ2-7; perhaps TRBD2 as D (6 bases). The germline V and J ends were trimmed by 4 bases and 6 bases, with 16 bases remaining between them. The CDR3 sequence is 14 residues long. Per germline, CDR1 SNHLY and CDR2 FYNNEI. The chain's CDR3 is CASSGRRAPLEQYF. CDR3 nucleotides: TGTGCCAGCAGTGGGAGGAGGGCCCCCCTCGAGCAGTACTTC. Together with reference TRBV2 and TRBJ2-7, the CDR3 gives the full variable domain: EPEVTQTPSHQVTQMGQEVILRCVPISNHLYFYWYRQILGQKVEFLVSFYNNEISEKSEIFDDQFSVERPDGSNFTLKIRSTKLEDSAMYFCASSGRRAPLEQYFGPGTRLTVT.

This chain connects TRBV6-5 to TRBJ2-1; 12 nucleotides align to TRBD2. Germline V gene lookup returns CDR1 MNHEY and CDR2 SVGAGI. This CDR3 spans 15 amino acids. The ends lost 0 bases at V and 6 bases at J; junction bases unmatched: 0. The CDR3 is CASSYSGLAGNEQFF. DNA for the CDR3: TGTGCCAGCAGTTACTCGGGACTAGCGGGCAATGAGCAGTTCTTC.

The genes are TRBV28 and TRBJ2-3; D uncertain. Trimming took off 3 bases at V and 4 bases at J, with 11 bases between the two ends. The CDR3 loop spans 14 amino acids. CDR1 and CDR2 (germline): MDHEN, SYDVKM. The CDR3 sequence is CASSLVDLPDTQYF. CDR3 in DNA: TGTGCCAGCAGTTTGGTAGATCTCCCAGATACGCAGTATTTT.

This clone is a singleton in its sample. The gene calls are TRBV5-4 and TRBJ1-2; perhaps TRBD1 as D (6 bases). Germline V gene lookup returns CDR1 SGHNT and CDR2 YYREEE (reference sequence). V was shortened by 6 bases and J by 4 bases, with 19 bases between the two germline ends. The CDR3 extends over 15 amino acids. The CDR3 DNA is TGTGCCAGCACCCCGGGCTGGGGGCGAAGCTATGGCTACACCTTC. Translated: CASTPGWGRSYGYTF.

This chain links TRBV18 with TRBJ2-3; possibly TRBD2 for D (5 bases). Trimming pared 8 bases from V and 3 bases from J, leaving 15 bases between. The CDR3 spans 14 residues. Germline CDR1 KGHSH, CDR2 LQKENI. CDR3 protein: CASTRTTGTDTQYF. In DNA form, the CDR3 reads TGTGCCAGCACGCGAACGACGGGGACAGATACGCAGTATTTT.

V usage is TRBV10-1 and J usage is TRBJ1-2, with D possibly matching TRBD1 (6 bases). Germline loops: CDR1 WNHNN, CDR2 SYGVQD (reference sequence). V dropped 6 bases and J dropped 7 bases, with 15 bases sitting between them. The CDR3 is made up of 13 amino acids. This CDR3 reads CASRVKGVSGYTF. For the CDR3, the DNA is TGCGCCAGCAGGGTAAAGGGGGTGAGTGGCTACACCTTC.

The chain recombines TRBV7-2 with TRBJ2-1; no firm D call. This CDR3 contains 13 residues. CDR1 and CDR2 (germline): SGHTA, FQGNSA. Trimming removed 4 bases at V and 3 bases at J, with 7 bases between. CDR3 sequence (DNA): TGTGCCAGCAGCTCCGTAAACTACAATGAGCAGTTCTTC. Residues: CASSSVNYNEQFF.

The chain employs TRBV27 and TRBJ2-1, with 13 bases fitting TRBD2. Losses at the gene ends were 5 bases for V and 9 bases for J; bases not matched to a gene: 10. Germline V gives CDR1 MNHEY, CDR2 SMNVEV (reference sequence). This CDR3 has 16 residues. Written as DNA, the CDR3 is TGTGCCAGCAGTCCGCGGACTAGCGGGAGTCCTGGTGAGCAGTTCTTC. As protein: CASSPRTSGSPGEQFF.

In this sample, this clone turned up once. This chain joins TRBV9 and TRBJ1-2; 8 bases fit TRBD1. Germline V gene lookup returns CDR1 SGDLS and CDR2 YYNGEE. V dropped 5 bases and J dropped 4; count of bases not matched to a gene: 10. This CDR3 is built from 15 residues. The CDR3, as DNA: TGTGCCAGCAGGTATCAGCCTACAGGGGGCTATGGCTACACCTTC. Amino acids: CASRYQPTGGYGYTF.

The V call is TRBV4-1, the J call TRBJ2-1; TRBD2 matches 12 bases. The ends lost 4 bases at V and 1 base at J; junction bases unmatched: 14. CDR3 length equals 20 residues. CDR1 and CDR2 (germline): MGHRA, YSYEKL. The CDR3 sequence is CASSRSRASGRAPSYNEQFF. As DNA, the CDR3 is TGCGCCAGCAGCCGTTCCCGGGCTAGCGGGAGGGCCCCTTCCTACAATGAGCAGTTCTTC.

V usage is TRBV5-1 and J usage is TRBJ1-4, with unresolved D. CDR1 is SGHRS, CDR2 YFSETQ, per germline. The length of the CDR3 is 15 residues. Trimming stripped 0 bases from V and 6 bases from J, with 12 bases between. The CDR3 loop reads CASSLDGSGYEKLFF. The CDR3 DNA reads as TGCGCCAGCAGCTTGGATGGGTCGGGTTATGAAAAACTGTTTTTT.

This clone was found once. The chain has TRBV19 and TRBJ2-1; 8 bases align to TRBD2. Germline lookup yields CDR1 LNHDA and CDR2 SQIVND (reference sequence). V trimming: 11 bases; J trimming: 9 bases; junction bases outside the gene matches: 6. The CDR3 sequence is 11 residues long. DNA for the CDR3: TGTGCCTCGAGGACTAGCTTTGAGCAGTTCTTC. Its protein is CASRTSFEQFF.

The chain combines TRBV19 with TRBJ1-1; 9 nucleotides match TRBD1. V dropped 3 bases and J dropped 1; count of bases not matched to a gene: 9. CDR1 and CDR2 from the germline V gene are LNHDA and SQIVND (reference sequence). This CDR3 spans 17 amino acids. CDR3 amino acids: CASSIAAGTGKNTEAFF. Written as DNA, the CDR3 is TGTGCCAGTAGTATCGCGGCGGGGACAGGGAAGAACACTGAAGCTTTCTTT.

The chain uses TRBV27 and TRBJ2-7; 9 bases map to TRBD1. This CDR3 region has 16 residues. J was trimmed by 4 bases and V by 0 bases; bases with no gene match: 7. From germline, CDR1 is MNHEY and CDR2 SMNVEV (reference sequence). The CDR3 nucleotides read TGTGCCAGCAGTTTATCGTGGGGACAGGGCCGTTACGAGCAGTACTTC. Translation: CASSLSWGQGRYEQYF.

CDR3 loop: CASSGTGLNTEAFF. Here the CDR3 DNA reads TGTGCCAGCAGCGGGACAGGGTTGAACACTGAAGCTTTCTTT. The V call is TRBV5-4, the J call TRBJ1-1; 9 positions match TRBD1. CDR1 SGHNT and CDR2 YYREEE come from the germline V gene (reference sequence). J lost 0 bases, V lost 4 bases, and 1 base had no gene match. The CDR3 length is 14 residues.